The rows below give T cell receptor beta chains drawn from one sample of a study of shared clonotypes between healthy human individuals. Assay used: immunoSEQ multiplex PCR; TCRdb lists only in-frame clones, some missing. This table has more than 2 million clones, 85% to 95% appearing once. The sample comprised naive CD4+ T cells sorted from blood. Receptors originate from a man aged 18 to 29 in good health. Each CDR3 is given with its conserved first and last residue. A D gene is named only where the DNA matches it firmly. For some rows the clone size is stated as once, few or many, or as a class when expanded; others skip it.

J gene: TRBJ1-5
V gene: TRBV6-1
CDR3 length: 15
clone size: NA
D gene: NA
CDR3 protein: CASSETPQGRQPQHF
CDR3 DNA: TGTGCCAGCAGTGAAACCCCCCAGGGGAGGCAGCCCCAGCATTTT

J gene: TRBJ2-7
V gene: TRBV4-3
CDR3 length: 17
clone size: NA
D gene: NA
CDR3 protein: CASSQDGGIGRVYEQYF
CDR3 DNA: TGCGCCAGCAGCCAAGATGGCGGAATTGGCAGAGTCTACGAGCAGTACTTC

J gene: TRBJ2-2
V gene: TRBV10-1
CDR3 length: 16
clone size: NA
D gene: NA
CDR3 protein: CASSPNSGANTGELFF
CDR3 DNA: TGCGCCAGCAGCCCTAATAGCGGAGCGAACACCGGGGAGCTGTTTTTT

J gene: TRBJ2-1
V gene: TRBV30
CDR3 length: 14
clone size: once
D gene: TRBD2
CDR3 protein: CAWNLLAGDGRKFF
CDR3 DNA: TGTGCCTGGAACCTACTAGCGGGGGACGGGAGAAAGTTCTTC

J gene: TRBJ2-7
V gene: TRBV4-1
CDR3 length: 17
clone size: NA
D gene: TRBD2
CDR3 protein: CASSQVYTGGSSYEQYF
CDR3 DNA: TGCGCCAGCAGCCAAGTTTACACTGGCGGGAGTTCCTACGAGCAGTACTTC

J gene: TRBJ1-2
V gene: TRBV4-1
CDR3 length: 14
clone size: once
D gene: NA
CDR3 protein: CASSQEVGGWGYTF
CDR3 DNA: TGCGCCAGCAGCCAAGAGGTCGGGGGATGGGGCTACACCTTC

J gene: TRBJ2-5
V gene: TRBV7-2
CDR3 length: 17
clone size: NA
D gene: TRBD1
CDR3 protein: CASSLALKTGGKETQYF
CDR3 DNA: TGTGCCAGCAGCTTAGCCCTGAAAACAGGGGGTAAAGAGACCCAGTACTTC

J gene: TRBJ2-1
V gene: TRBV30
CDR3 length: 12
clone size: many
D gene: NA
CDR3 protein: CAWDGTYNEQFF
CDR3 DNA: TGTGCCTGGGACGGAACTTACAATGAGCAGTTCTTC

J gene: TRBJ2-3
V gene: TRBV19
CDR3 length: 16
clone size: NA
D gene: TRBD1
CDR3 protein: CASSSQSTGVLNTQYF
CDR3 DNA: TGTGCCAGTAGTTCACAGTCGACAGGGGTGCTGAATACGCAGTATTTT

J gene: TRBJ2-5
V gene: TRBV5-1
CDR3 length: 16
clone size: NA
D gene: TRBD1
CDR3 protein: CASSDGTAPGSETQYF
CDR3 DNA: TGCGCCAGCAGCGACGGGACAGCCCCTGGGAGCGAGACCCAGTACTTC

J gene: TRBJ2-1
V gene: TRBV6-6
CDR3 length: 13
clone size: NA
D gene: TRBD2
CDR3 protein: CASSPTSGATGFF
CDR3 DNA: TGTGCCAGCAGTCCGACTAGCGGGGCTACCGGGTTCTTC

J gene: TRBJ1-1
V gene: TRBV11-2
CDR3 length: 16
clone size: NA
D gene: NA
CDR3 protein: CASSLGQRAGNTEAFF
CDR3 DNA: TGTGCCAGCAGCTTAGGACAACGGGCCGGGAACACTGAAGCTTTCTTT

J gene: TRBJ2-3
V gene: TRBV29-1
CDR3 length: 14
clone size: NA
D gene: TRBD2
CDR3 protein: CSALTSGRTDTQYF
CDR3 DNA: TGCAGCGCCCTGACTAGCGGCCGCACAGATACGCAGTATTTT

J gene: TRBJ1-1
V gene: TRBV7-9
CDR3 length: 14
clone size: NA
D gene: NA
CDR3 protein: CASSLELVLTEAFF
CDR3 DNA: TGTGCCAGCAGCTTAGAATTAGTCCTTACTGAAGCTTTCTTT

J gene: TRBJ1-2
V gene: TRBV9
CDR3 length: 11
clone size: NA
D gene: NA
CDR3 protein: CASSVVGGYTF
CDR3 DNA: TGTGCCAGCAGCGTAGTGGGAGGCTACACCTTC

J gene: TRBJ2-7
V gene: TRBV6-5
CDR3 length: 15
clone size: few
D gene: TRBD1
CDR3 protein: CASSYRDRGSYEQYF
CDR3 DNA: TGTGCCAGCAGTTACCGGGACAGGGGTTCCTACGAGCAGTACTTC

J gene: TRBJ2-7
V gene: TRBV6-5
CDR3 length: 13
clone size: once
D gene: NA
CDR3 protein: CASIQRGAYEQYF
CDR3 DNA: TGTGCCAGCATCCAGAGGGGGGCCTACGAGCAGTACTTC

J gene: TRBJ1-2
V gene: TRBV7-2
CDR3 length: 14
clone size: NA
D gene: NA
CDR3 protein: CASSYDTGFYGYTF
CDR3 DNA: TGTGCCAGCAGCTACGATACGGGGTTCTATGGCTACACCTTC

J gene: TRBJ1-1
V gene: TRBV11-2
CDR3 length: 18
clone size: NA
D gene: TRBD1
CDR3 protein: CASSPLVNNRDRGVEAFF
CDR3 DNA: TGTGCCAGCAGCCCACTGGTGAATAACCGGGACAGGGGCGTTGAAGCTTTCTTT

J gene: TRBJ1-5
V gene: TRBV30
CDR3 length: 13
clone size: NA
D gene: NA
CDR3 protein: CAWSFNRDQPQHF
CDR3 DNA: TGTGCCTGGAGTTTTAACAGGGATCAGCCCCAGCATTTT

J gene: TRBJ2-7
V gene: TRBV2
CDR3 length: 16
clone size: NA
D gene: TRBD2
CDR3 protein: CASRPTSGSVTYEQYF
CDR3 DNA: TGTGCCAGCAGGCCCACTAGCGGGAGTGTTACCTACGAGCAGTACTTC

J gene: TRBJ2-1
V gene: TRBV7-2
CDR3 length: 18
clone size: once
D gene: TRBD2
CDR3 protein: CASSAPGRSGSRYNEQFF
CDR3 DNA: TGTGCCAGCAGCGCACCGGGGAGGAGCGGGAGTCGGTACAATGAGCAGTTCTTC

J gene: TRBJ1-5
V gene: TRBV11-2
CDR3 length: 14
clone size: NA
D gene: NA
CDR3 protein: CASSFRRTNQPQHF
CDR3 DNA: TGTGCCAGCAGCTTTAGACGCACAAATCAGCCCCAGCATTTT

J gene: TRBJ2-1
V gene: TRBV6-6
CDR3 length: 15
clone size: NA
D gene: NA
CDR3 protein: CASSYLGEPYNEQFF
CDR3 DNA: TGTGCCAGCAGTTACTTGGGGGAACCCTACAATGAGCAGTTCTTC

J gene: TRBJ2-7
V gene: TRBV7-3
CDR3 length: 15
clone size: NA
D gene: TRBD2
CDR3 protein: CASSPGGKHPYEQYF
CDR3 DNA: TGTGCCAGCAGCCCCGGGGGGAAGCACCCCTACGAGCAGTACTTC

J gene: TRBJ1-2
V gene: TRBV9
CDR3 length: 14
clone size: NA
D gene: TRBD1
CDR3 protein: CASSVTGGAGGYTF
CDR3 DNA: TGTGCCAGCAGCGTTACAGGGGGCGCAGGCGGCTACACCTTC

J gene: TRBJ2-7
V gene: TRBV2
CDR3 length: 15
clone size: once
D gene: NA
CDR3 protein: CASSDLGAGSGEQYF
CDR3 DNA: TGTGCCAGCAGTGATCTAGGGGCAGGTTCTGGCGAGCAGTACTTC

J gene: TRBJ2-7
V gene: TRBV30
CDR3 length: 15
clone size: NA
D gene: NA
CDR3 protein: CAWSVPGTFSYEQYF
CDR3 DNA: TGTGCCTGGAGTGTACCGGGGACATTCTCCTACGAGCAGTACTTC

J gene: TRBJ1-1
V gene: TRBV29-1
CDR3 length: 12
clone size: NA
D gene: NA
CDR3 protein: CSVARGDTEAFF
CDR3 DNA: TGCAGCGTTGCCAGGGGAGACACTGAAGCTTTCTTT

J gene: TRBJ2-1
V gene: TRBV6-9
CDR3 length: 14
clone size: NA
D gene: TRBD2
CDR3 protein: CASNLLAGANEQFF
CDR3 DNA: TGTGCCAGCAACTTGCTAGCGGGAGCCAATGAGCAGTTCTTC

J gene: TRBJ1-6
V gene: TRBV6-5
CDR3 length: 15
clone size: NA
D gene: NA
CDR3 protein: CASSYSMADNSPLHF
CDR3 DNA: TGTGCCAGCAGTTACTCGATGGCAGATAATTCACCCCTCCACTTT

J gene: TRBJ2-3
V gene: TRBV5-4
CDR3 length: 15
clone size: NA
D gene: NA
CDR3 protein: CASSVGSDSTDTQYF
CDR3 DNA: TGTGCCAGCAGTGTGGGGTCAGATAGCACAGATACGCAGTATTTT

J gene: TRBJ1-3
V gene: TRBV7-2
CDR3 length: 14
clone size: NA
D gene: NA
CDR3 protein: CASSHVISGNTIYF
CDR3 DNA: TGTGCCAGCAGCCATGTAATCTCTGGAAACACCATATATTTT

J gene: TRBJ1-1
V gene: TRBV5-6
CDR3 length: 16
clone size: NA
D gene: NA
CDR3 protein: CASSPGGYAKGTEAFF
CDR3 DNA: TGTGCCAGCAGCCCTGGGGGTTACGCCAAGGGGACTGAAGCTTTCTTT